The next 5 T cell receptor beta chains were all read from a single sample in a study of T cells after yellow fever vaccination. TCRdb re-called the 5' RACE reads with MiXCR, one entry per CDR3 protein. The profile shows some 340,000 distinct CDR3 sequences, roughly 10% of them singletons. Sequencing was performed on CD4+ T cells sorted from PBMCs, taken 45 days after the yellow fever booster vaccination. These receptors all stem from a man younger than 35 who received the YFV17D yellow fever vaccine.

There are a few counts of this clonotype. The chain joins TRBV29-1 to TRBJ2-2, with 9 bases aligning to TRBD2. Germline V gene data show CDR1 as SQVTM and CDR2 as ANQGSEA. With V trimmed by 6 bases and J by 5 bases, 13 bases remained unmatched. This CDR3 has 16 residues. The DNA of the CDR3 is TGCAGCGTGGCCTTCGGGGCGGGGGGGCCGACCGGGGAGCTGTTTTTT. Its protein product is CSVAFGAGGPTGELFF.

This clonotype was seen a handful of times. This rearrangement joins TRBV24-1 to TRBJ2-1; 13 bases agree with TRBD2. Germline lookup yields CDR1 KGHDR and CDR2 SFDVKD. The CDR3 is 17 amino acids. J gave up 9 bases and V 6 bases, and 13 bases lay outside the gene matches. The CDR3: CATSSPTSGGIVSEQFF. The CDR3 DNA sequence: TGTGCCACCAGTTCCCCGACTAGCGGGGGGATTGTTAGTGAGCAGTTCTTC.

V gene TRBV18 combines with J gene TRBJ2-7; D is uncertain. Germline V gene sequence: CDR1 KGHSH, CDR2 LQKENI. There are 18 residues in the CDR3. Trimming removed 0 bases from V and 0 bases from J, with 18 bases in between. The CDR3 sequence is CASSPPPVVGTRSYEQYV. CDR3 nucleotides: TGTGCCAGCTCACCACCGCCAGTGGTTGGCACCCGCTCCTACGAGCAGTACGTC.

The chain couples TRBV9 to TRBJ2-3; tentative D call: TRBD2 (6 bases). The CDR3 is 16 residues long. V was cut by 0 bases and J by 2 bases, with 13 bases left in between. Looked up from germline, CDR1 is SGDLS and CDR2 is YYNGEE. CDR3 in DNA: TGTGCCAGCAGCGTAGAGGGCGGAGGGCCCACAGATACGCAGTATTTT. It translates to CASSVEGGGPTDTQYF.

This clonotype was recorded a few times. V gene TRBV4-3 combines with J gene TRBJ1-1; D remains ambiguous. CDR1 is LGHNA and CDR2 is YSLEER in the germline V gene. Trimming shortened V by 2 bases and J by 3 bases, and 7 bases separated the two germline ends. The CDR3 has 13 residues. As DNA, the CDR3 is TGCGCCAGCAGCCAACGAAGGGACACTGAAGCTTTCTTT. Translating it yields CASSQRRDTEAFF.